The source of this T cell receptor beta chain is a study of post-analysis software for immune sequencing data. Study at large: Relapsing-remitting, secondary progressive and progressive-relapsing multiple sclerosis were all included among the disease courses. Overall study results and limits: Four or five TRBV segments, including TRBV5-6, TRBV5-1 and TRBV20-1, were more frequent in patients than controls. Comparison with controls showed significantly lower normalized Chao1 diversity in multiple sclerosis patients.

Unique molecular identifiers were present in the TCR beta cDNA libraries. The T cell input of 1 to 10 million gave roughly 0.5 million cDNA molecules. TCRdb passed the PCR reads through MiXCR, listing each CDR3 protein once. Seen here are roughly 800,000 distinct CDR3 sequences, roughly 50% observed once, and the top ten hold over 4.5%. The CDR3 totals 13 residues. Germline values: CDR1 ENHRY, CDR2 SYGVKD. V lost 9 bases and J 5 bases, leaving 14 bases between the germline ends. Note on this clonotype: Its specificity is not known.

The sequencing input was blood. This chain links TRBV10-3 with TRBJ2-1; D may be TRBD1 or TRBD2 (5 bases each). The receptor's source is a girl aged 5-17 years with multiple sclerosis. CDR3 coding DNA: TGTGCCATTGAGGATCGGGACCACAATGAGCAGTTCTTC. Amino acid sequence: CAIEDRDHNEQFF.